The T cell receptor (beta chain) described here comes from a study of OX40 agonist ivuxolimab in advanced cancers. Germline trimming cut 4 bases from V and 3 bases from J; bases unmatched to any gene: 13. CDR1 is MDHEN and CDR2 is SYDVKM in the germline V gene. The CDR3 contains 19 residues. Libraries were prepared by immunoSEQ multiplex PCR; TCRdb keeps only in-frame clonotypes and omits some of them. Among about 79,000 clones listed, about 84% were seen once. The chain uses TRBV28 and TRBJ2-3; 13 bases line up with TRBD2. The starting material was CD4+ or CD8+ T cells sorted from blood, obtained in a trial of the OX40 agonist ivuxolimab. The source of this sequence is an adult with an advanced solid tumor such as melanoma, head and neck, liver or kidney cancer. CDR3 in amino acids: CASSSRTSGREFKTDTQYF. CDR3 nucleotides: TGTGCCAGCAGTTCAAGGACTAGCGGGAGAGAATTTAAGACAGATACGCAGTATTTT.